This entry concerns a single T cell receptor (beta chain). Data came from immunoSEQ multiplex PCR; TCRdb stores just in-frame clones and leaves some out. The repertoire has approximately 150,000 clones, 96% of them found once; the top ten carry over 0.9%. This specimen comes from a study of control samples from healthy donors and cancer patients. Per germline, CDR1 SGHDN and CDR2 FVKESK. Trimming left V 1 base short and J 9 bases short, with 12 bases between. The CDR3 spans 13 residues. The TCR sequence derives from a woman in her thirties in good health. The chain employs TRBV14 and TRBJ2-5; no reliable D call. The sample was blood. CDR3 sequence: CASSQAFGAAQYF. In DNA form, the CDR3 reads TGTGCCAGCAGCCAAGCGTTTGGAGCTGCCCAGTACTTC.